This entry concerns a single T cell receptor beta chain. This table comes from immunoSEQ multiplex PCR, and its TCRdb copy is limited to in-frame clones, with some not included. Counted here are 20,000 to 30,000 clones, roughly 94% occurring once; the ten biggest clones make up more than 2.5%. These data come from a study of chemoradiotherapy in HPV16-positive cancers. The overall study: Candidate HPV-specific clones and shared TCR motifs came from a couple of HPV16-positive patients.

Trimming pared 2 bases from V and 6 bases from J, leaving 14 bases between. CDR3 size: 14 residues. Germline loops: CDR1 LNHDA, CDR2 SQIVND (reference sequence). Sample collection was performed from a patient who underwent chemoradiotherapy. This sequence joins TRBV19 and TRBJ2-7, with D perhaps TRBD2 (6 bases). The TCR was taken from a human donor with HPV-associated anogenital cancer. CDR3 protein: CASSISAGQSEQYF. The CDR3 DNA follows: TGTGCCAGTAGTATATCGGCGGGGCAGAGCGAGCAGTACTTC.